Below are 5 T cell receptor beta chains sequenced from a single sample in a study of CD8+ T cells in alopecia areata. As for treatment: oral pan-JAK inhibitor, 5-10 mg twice daily. In each case, RNA was isolated and then reverse transcribed into cDNA as the sequencing template. Repertoires were generated with immunoSEQ multiplex PCR, while TCRdb's copy carries only in-frame clones and drops some. The repertoire holds about 120,000 clones, more than 40% seen once, with approximately 0.5% in the top ten. The specimen was CD4+ T cells sorted from blood, collected at week 4, from a patient treated with tofacitinib. The receptors here all came from a human donor with alopecia areata.

The chain has TRBV6-5 and TRBJ2-1; D might be TRBD2 (5 bases). This CDR3 contains 13 residues. Trimming stripped 7 bases from V and 5 bases from J, with 12 bases between. CDR1 is MNHEY and CDR2 is SVGAGI in the germline V gene. CDR3 in amino acids: CASKILANNEQFF. The DNA of the CDR3 is TGTGCCAGCAAGATCCTAGCAAACAATGAGCAGTTCTTC.

This chain joins TRBV2 and TRBJ2-1, with unresolved D. V was pared by 6 bases and J by 0 bases, with 9 bases between. The germline CDR1 and CDR2 sequences are SNHLY and FYNNEI. CDR3 length: 14 residues. This CDR3 reads CASRADGSYNEQFF. In DNA form, the CDR3 reads TGTGCCAGCAGGGCGGACGGCTCCTACAATGAGCAGTTCTTC.

The V gene is TRBV19, the J gene TRBJ1-1; 8 positions agree with TRBD1. The CDR3 is 16 residues long. The trim removed 4 bases at V and 0 bases at J, leaving 7 bases unmatched. Germline V gene data show CDR1 as LNHDA and CDR2 as SQIVND (reference sequence). The CDR3 region has the DNA TGTGCCAGTAGTACTCCACGGACAGGGCTGAACACTGAAGCTTTCTTT. It translates to CASSTPRTGLNTEAFF.

The chain employs TRBV10-3 and TRBJ2-7; 7 positions agree with TRBD2. V shed 10 bases, J shed 2 bases, and the junction held 11 bases outside the gene matches. Germline V lookup: CDR1 ENHRY, CDR2 SYGVKD. The CDR3 totals 14 residues. The CDR3 sequence is CATSSRDYTYEQYF. In DNA form, the CDR3 reads TGTGCCACCAGCTCGCGGGACTACACCTACGAGCAGTACTTC.

The chain carries TRBV18 and TRBJ1-5, with a tentative D call TRBD1 (6 bases). The V end lost 5 bases, the J end lost 5 bases, and 16 bases lay between the germline ends. The germline V gene has CDR1 KGHSH and CDR2 LQKENI. CDR3 length: 15 residues. Written as DNA, the CDR3 is TGTGCCAGCTCATCATCAGGGGCGGGGGATCAGCCCCAGCATTTT. This codes for CASSSSGAGDQPQHF.